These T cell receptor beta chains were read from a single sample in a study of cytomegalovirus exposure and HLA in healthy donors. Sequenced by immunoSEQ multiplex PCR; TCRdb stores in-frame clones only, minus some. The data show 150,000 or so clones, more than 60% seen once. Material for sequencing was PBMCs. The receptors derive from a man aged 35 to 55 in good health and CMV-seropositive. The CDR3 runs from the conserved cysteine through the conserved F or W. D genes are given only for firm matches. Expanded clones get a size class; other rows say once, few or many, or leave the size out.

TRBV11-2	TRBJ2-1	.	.	TGTGCCAGCAGCTTAGAAGCGTTTTCGAATGAGCAGTTCTTC	CASSLEAFSNEQFF
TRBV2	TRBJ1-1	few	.	TGTGCCAGCAGCGTCCCAGACCCGAGGCGGATGAACACTGAAGCTTTCTTT	CASSVPDPRRMNTEAFF
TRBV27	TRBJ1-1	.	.	TGTGCCAGCAGTTTAAGGGGTGCGAGTGGTGAAGCTTTCTTT	CASSLRGASGEAFF
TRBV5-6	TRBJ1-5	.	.	TGTGCCAGCAGCTCCACCTCGGGCCGGGGGAGTCAGCCCCAGCATTTT	CASSSTSGRGSQPQHF
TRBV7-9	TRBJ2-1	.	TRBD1	TGTGCCAGCAGCTGGCCCGGGACAGGGGGGTGGAATGAGCAGTTCTTC	CASSWPGTGGWNEQFF
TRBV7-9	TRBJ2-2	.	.	TGTGCCAGCAGCTTAAGGGGTCAGGGGCAAATCGGGGAGCTGTTTTTT	CASSLRGQGQIGELFF
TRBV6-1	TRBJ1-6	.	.	TGTGCCAGCCGGGGGGGGAATTCACCCCTCCACTTT	CASRGGNSPLHF
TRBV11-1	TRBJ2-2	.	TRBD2	TGTGCCAGCAGCGGACGAAGCGGGATCCGGACCGGGGAGCTGTTTTTT	CASSGRSGIRTGELFF
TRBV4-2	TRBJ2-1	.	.	TGTGCCAGCAGCCATCGGAATGAGCAGTTCTTC	CASSHRNEQFF
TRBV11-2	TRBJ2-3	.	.	TGTGCCAGCAGCACACGAACAGGAGACACAGATACGCAGTATTTT	CASSTRTGDTDTQYF
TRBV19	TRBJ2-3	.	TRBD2	TGTGCCAGTAGTATAGGTCTAGCGGGGGGAGATACGCAGTATTTT	CASSIGLAGGDTQYF
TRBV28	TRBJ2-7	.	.	TGTGCCAGCAGTCCTCTGGGGCCCGTCCTTTACGAGCAGTACTTC	CASSPLGPVLYEQYF
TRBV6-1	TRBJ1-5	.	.	TGTGCCAGCAGAGGACAGTATAATCAGCCCCAGCATTTT	CASRGQYNQPQHF
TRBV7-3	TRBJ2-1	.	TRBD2	TGTGCCAGCAGCTTTTGGATCCGCGGGAGGGCCGCCAATGAGCAGTTCTTC	CASSFWIRGRAANEQFF
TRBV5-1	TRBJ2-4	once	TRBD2	TGCGCCAGCAGCATACAAACTAGCGGGAGTGCAAACATTCAGTACTTC	CASSIQTSGSANIQYF
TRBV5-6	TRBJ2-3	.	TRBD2	TGTGCCAGCAGCTTGTTAGCGGGGCCCCGCACAGATACGCAGTATTTT	CASSLLAGPRTDTQYF
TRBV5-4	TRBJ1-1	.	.	TGTGCCAGCAGCTGGAGCCTGAACACTGAAGCTTTCTTT	CASSWSLNTEAFF
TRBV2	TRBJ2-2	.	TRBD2	TGTGCCAGCAGTGAGGGACTAGCGGTGAACACCGGGGAGCTGTTTTTT	CASSEGLAVNTGELFF
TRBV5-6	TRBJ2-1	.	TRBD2	TGTGCCAGCGGTCCTCGCATTAGAGCGGGAGAAAGAACAAAGCAGTTCTTC	CASGPRIRAGERTKQFF
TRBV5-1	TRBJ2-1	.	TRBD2	TGTGCCAGCAGCTTGGGAGCGGGAAGTTACAATGAGCAGTTCTTC	CASSLGAGSYNEQFF
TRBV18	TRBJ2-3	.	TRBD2	TGTGCCAGCTCATCGAGGACTAGCGGGAGGGCTAACACAGATACGCAGTATTTT	CASSSRTSGRANTDTQYF
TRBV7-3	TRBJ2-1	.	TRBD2	TGTGCCAGCAGCTCCGTAGCGGGAGGGAGGCATGAGCAGTTCTTC	CASSSVAGGRHEQFF
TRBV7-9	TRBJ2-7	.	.	TGTGCCAGCAGCTTGCGGACGGACATGGAGCAGTACTTC	CASSLRTDMEQYF
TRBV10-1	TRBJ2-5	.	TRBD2	TGCGCCAGCAGTGAAGGGGGAACTAGCGGAGGGGATCAAGAGACCCAGTACTTC	CASSEGGTSGGDQETQYF
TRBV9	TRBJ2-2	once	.	TGTGCCAGCAGCGTGTTTGAGGGAGCCACCGGGGAGCTGTTTTTT	CASSVFEGATGELFF
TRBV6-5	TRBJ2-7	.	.	TGTGCCAGCAGTTACAGGCGCCCAGGGGACTCCTACGAGCAGTACTTC	CASSYRRPGDSYEQYF
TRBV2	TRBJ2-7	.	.	TGTGCCAGCAGGGCTAACAGGGTGGGCTCCTACGAGCAGTACTTC	CASRANRVGSYEQYF
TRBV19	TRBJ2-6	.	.	TGTGCCAGTAAGGCGCTTTCTGGGGCCAACGGCCTGACTTTC	CASKALSGANGLTF